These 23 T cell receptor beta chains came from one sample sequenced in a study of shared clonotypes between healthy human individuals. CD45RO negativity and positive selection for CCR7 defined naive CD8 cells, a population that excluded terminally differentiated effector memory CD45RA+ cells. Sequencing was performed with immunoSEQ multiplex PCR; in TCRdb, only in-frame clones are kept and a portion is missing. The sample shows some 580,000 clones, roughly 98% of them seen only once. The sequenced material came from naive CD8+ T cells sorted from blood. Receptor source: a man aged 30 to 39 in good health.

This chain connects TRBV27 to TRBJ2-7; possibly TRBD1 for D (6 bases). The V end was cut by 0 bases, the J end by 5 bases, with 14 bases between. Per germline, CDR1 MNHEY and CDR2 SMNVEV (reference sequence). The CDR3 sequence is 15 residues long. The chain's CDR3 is CASSLSFRGHHEQYF. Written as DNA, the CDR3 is TGTGCCAGCAGTTTATCTTTTCGGGGACACCACGAGCAGTACTTC.

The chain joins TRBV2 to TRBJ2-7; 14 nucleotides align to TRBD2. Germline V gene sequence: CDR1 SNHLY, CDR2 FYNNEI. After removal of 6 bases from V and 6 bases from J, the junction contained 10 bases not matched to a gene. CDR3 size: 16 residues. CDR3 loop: CASSNYPGLAGGEQYF. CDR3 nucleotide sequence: TGTGCCAGCAGCAACTACCCTGGACTAGCGGGAGGCGAGCAGTACTTC.

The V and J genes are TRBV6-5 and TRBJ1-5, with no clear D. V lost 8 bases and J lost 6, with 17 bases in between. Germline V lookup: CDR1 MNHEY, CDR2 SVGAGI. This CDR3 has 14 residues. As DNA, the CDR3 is TGTGCCAGCGGTGGCAAAGAGGGAGGTCAGCCCCAGCATTTT. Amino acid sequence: CASGGKEGGQPQHF.

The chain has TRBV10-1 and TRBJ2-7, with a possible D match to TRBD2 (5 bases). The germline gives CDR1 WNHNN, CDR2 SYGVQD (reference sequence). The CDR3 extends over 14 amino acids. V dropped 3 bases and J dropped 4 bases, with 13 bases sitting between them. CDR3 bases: TGCGCCAGCAGTGACCAGCGGAGCTCGTACGAGCAGTACTTC. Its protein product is CASSDQRSSYEQYF.

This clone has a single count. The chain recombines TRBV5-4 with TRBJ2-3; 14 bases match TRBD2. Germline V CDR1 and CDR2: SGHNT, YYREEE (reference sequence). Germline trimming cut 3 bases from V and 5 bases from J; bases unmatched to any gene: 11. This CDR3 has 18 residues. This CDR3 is CASSSPEGLAGAEDTQYF. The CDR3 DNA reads TGTGCCAGCAGCTCCCCGGAGGGACTAGCGGGAGCCGAAGATACGCAGTATTTT.

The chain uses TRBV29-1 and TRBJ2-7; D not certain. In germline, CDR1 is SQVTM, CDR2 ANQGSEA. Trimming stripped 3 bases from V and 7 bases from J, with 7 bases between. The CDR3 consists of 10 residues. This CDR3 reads CSVDEGEQYF. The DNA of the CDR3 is TGCAGCGTTGACGAAGGGGAGCAGTACTTC.

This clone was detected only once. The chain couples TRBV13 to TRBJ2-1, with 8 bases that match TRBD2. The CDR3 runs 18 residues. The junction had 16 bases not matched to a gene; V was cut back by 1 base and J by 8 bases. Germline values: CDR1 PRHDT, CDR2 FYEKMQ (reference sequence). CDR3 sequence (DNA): TGTGCCAGCAGCTTAGAAGGGATTGGGGGACTAGTCAGCGATGAGCAGTTCTTC. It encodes CASSLEGIGGLVSDEQFF. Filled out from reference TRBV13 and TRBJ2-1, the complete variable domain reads AAGVIQSPRHLIKEKRETATLKCYPIPRHDTVYWYQQGPGQDPQFLISFYEKMQSDKGSIPDRFSAQQFSDYHSELNMSSLELGDSALYFCASSLEGIGGLVSDEQFFGPGTRLTVL.

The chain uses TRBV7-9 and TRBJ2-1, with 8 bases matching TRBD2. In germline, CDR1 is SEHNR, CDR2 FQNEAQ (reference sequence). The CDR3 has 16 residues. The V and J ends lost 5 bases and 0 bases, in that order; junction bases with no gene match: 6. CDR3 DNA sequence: TGTGCCAGCAGCAGATTAAGCGGGAGCTCCTACAATGAGCAGTTCTTC. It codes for CASSRLSGSSYNEQFF.

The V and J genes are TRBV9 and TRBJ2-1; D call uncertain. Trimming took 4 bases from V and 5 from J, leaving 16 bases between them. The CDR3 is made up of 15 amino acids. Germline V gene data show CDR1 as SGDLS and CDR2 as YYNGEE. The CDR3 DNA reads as TGTGCCAGCAGCCCGACCTATTCCGCAAACAATGAGCAGTTCTTC. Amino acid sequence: CASSPTYSANNEQFF.

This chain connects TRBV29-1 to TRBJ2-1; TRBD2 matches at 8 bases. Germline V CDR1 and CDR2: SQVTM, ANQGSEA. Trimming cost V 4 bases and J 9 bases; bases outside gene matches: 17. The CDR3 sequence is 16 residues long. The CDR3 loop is CSVGAPMSGRNSEQFF. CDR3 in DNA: TGCAGCGTTGGGGCCCCTATGAGCGGGAGAAATAGTGAGCAGTTCTTC.

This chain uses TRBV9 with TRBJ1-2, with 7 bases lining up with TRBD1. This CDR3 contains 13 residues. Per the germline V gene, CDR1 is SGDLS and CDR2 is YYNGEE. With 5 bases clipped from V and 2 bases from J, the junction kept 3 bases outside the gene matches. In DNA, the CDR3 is TGTGCCAGCAGGGGGGACAGCAACTATGGCTACACCTTC. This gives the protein CASRGDSNYGYTF. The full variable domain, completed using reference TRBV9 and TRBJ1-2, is DSGVTQTPKHLITATGQRVTLRCSPRSGDLSVYWYQQSLDQGLQFLIQYYNGEERAKGNILERFSAQQFPDLHSELNLSSLELGDSALYFCASRGDSNYGYTFGSGTRLTVV.

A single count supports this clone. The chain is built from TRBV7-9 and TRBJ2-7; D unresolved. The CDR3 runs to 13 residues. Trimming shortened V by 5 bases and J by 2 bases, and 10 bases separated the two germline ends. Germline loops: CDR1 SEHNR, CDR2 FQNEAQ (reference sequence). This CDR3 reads CASSPILTYEQYF. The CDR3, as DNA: TGTGCCAGCAGCCCCATCCTTACCTACGAGCAGTACTTC. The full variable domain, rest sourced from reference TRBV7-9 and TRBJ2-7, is DTGVSQNPRHKITKRGQNVTFRCDPISEHNRLYWYRQTLGQGPEFLTYFQNEAQLEKSRLLSDRFSAERPKGSFSTLEIQRTEQGDSAMYLCASSPILTYEQYFGPGTRLTVT.

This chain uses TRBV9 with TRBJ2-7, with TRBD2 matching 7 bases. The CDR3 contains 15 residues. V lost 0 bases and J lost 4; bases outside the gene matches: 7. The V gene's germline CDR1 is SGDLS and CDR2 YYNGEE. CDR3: CASSVDGGSDYEQYF. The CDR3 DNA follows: TGTGCCAGCAGCGTAGACGGCGGGAGCGATTACGAGCAGTACTTC.

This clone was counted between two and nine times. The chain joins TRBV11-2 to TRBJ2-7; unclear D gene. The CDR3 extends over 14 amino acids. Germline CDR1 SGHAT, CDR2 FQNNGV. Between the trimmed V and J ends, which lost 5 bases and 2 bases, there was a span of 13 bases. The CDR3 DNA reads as TGTGCCAGCAGCCCAGCTTTACCAACCTACGAGCAGTACTTC. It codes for CASSPALPTYEQYF.

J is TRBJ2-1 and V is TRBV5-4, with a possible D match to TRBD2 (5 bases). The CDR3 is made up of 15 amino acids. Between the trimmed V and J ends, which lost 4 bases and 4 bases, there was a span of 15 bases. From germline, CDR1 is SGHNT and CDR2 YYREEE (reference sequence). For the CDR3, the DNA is TGTGCCAGCAGCCCTGGTCTACTAGATTACAATGAGCAGTTCTTC. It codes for CASSPGLLDYNEQFF.

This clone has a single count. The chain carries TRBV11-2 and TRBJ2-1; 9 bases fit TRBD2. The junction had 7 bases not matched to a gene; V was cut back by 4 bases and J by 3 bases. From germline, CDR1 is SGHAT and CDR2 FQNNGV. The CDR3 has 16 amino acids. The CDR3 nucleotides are TGTGCCAGCAGCTCCCGACTAGCGGACAACTACAATGAGCAGTTCTTC. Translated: CASSSRLADNYNEQFF.

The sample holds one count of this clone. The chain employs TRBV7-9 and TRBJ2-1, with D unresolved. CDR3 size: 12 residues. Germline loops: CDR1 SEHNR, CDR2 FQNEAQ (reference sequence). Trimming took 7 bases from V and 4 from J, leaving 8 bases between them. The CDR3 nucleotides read TGTGCCAGCACCCTATTGTACAATGAGCAGTTCTTC. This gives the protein CASTLLYNEQFF.

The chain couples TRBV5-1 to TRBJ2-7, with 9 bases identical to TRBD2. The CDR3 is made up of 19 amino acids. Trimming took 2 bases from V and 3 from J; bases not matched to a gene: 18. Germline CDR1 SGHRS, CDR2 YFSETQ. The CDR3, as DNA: TGCGCCAGCAGCTTACGACTGGCGGGAGGGCCCGAACTAGTCTACGAGCAGTACTTC. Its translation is CASSLRLAGGPELVYEQYF.

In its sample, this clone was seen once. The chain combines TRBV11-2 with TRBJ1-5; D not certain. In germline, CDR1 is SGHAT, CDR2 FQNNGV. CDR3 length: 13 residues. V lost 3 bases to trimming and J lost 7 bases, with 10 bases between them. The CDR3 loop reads CASSFSSLQPQHF. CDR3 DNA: TGTGCCAGCAGCTTTTCCAGCTTGCAGCCCCAGCATTTT.

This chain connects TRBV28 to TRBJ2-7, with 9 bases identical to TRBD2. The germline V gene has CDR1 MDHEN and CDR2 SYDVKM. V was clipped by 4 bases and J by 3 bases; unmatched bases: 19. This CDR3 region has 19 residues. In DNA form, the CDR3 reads TGTGCCAGCAGTTCTCTGGAAGATACTAGCGGGTTATTGGGCTACGAGCAGTACTTC. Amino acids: CASSSLEDTSGLLGYEQYF.

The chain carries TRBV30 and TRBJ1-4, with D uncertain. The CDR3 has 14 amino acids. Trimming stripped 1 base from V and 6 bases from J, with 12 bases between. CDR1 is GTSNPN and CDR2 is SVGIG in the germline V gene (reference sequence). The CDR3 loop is CAWSDGVVYEKLFF. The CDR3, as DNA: TGTGCCTGGAGTGACGGGGTCGTCTATGAAAAACTGTTTTTT.

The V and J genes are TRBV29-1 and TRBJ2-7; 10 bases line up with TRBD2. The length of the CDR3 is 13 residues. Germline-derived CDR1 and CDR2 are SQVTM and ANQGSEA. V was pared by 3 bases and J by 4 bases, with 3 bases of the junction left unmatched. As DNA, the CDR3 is TGCAGCGTTGAGCAGACTAGCGGGTACGAGCAGTACTTC. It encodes CSVEQTSGYEQYF.

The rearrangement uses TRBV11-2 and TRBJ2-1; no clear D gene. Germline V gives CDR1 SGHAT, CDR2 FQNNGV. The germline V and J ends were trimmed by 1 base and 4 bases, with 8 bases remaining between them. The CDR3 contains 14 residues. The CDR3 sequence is CASSLVFGYNEQFF. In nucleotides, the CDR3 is TGTGCCAGCAGCTTAGTTTTCGGTTACAATGAGCAGTTCTTC.